This record concerns one T cell receptor beta chain sequence. The sample originates from a study of CD8 T cells in ankylosing spondylitis. TCRdb used MiXCR to reprocess the 5' RACE reads, holding one entry per CDR3 protein. This table has 200,000 to 300,000 distinct CDR3 sequences, about 11% appearing once. V lost 6 bases, J lost 2 bases, and 17 bases lay in between. Germline V gives CDR1 SEHNR, CDR2 FQNEAQ (reference sequence). CDR3 length: 15 amino acids. The sequence was collected from a male donor with ankylosing spondylitis or in good health (not recorded which). The source material was blood, either unsorted or a sorted T cell fraction (not recorded which). The chain uses TRBV7-9 and TRBJ2-7; no definite D call. The CDR3 DNA reads TGTGCCAGCAGTCACACGCCCCCAGGCCCCTACGAGCAGTACTTC. Protein: CASSHTPPGPYEQYF.